The 20 T cell receptor beta chains in this list originate from one sample, sequenced in a study of T cell changes during pregnancy in multiple sclerosis. The data were produced by immunoSEQ multiplex PCR, yet TCRdb's version contains in-frame clones alone and is incomplete. The table includes about 67,000 clones, about 92% detected once. The sequencing used peripheral blood, collected in the second trimester of pregnancy. The receptors stem from a female donor in good health, enrolled as a control in a pregnancy study.

The genes are TRBV5-8 and TRBJ2-1; a possible D gene is TRBD2 (6 bases). Trimming shortened V by 4 bases and J by 5 bases, and 19 bases separated the two germline ends. Germline CDR1 and CDR2: SGHTS and YDEGEE. CDR3 length: 16 amino acids. The CDR3 DNA is TGTGCCAGCAGCCCCGACTTGGGCGGGGCGAACAATGAGCAGTTCTTC. Protein product: CASSPDLGGANNEQFF.

The gene calls are TRBV15 and TRBJ1-4; perhaps TRBD1 as D (6 bases). From germline, CDR1 is LNHNV and CDR2 YYDKDF (reference sequence). The V gene lost 5 bases and the J gene lost 11 bases, with 18 bases spanning the gap. CDR3 size: 14 residues. The CDR3 DNA follows: TGTGCCACCAGCCCACAGGGAATGCGTAAGAAACTGTTTTTT. This encodes CATSPQGMRKKLFF. Complete variable domain (other parts from reference TRBV15 and TRBJ1-4): DAMVIQNPRYQVTQFGKPVTLSCSQTLNHNVMYWYQQKSSQAPKLLFHYYDKDFNNEADTPDNFQSRRPNTSFCFLDIRSPGLGDTAMYLCATSPQGMRKKLFFGSGTQLSVL.

The chain is built from TRBV18 and TRBJ2-2; 7 bases align to TRBD2. The trim removed 3 bases at V and 8 bases at J, leaving 3 bases unmatched. The CDR3 consists of 13 residues. The germline CDR1 and CDR2 sequences are KGHSH and LQKENI. Here the CDR3 DNA reads TGTGCCAGCTCACCGAGCGGGAAGGGGGAGCTGTTTTTT. Its translation is CASSPSGKGELFF.

The chain combines TRBV7-2 with TRBJ2-7; 9 bases agree with TRBD1. The CDR3 runs to 15 residues. V trimming: 7 bases; J trimming: 3 bases; junction bases outside the gene matches: 10. Germline-derived CDR1 and CDR2 are SGHTA and FQGNSA. The CDR3 here is CASKRDRELGYEQYF. CDR3 sequence (DNA): TGTGCCAGCAAAAGGGACAGGGAACTGGGCTACGAGCAGTACTTC.

The chain carries TRBV7-2 and TRBJ2-5; tentatively, D is TRBD2 (5 bases). The germline V gene encodes CDR1 SGHTA and CDR2 FQGNSA. The CDR3 is made up of 14 amino acids. V dropped 6 bases and J dropped 5 bases, with 16 bases sitting between them. Written as DNA, the CDR3 is TGTGCCAGCAGTAAAGGGTCGGGCGGGGAGACCCAGTACTTC. Residues: CASSKGSGGETQYF.

The count of this clone is one. This sequence joins TRBV30 and TRBJ1-6; D not certain. The CDR3 runs to 17 residues. CDR1 and CDR2 (germline): GTSNPN, SVGIG (reference sequence). The V end was cut by 7 bases, the J end by 7 bases, with 26 bases between. The CDR3 is CAFTLVGTRYTNSPLHF. DNA of the CDR3: TGTGCCTTTACTTTAGTGGGCACCAGATATACGAATTCACCCCTCCACTTT.

This chain links TRBV10-1 with TRBJ1-3, with D possibly matching TRBD1 (5 bases). Germline V gene data show CDR1 as WNHNN and CDR2 as SYGVQD (reference sequence). V shed 6 bases and J shed 0 bases, with 15 bases lying between them. The length of the CDR3 is 16 residues. The CDR3 coding sequence is TGCGCCAGCAGACTCCAGGGTTGGTTCTCTGGAAACACCATATATTTT. This encodes CASRLQGWFSGNTIYF.

The chain is built from TRBV4-3 and TRBJ2-7, with D perhaps TRBD2 (5 bases). Trimming pared 1 base from V and 4 bases from J, leaving 17 bases between. The CDR3 sequence is 16 residues long. Germline V gives CDR1 LGHNA, CDR2 YSLEER. The CDR3 reads CASSQGLSGNGYEQYF. The CDR3 nucleotides read TGCGCCAGCAGCCAAGGGTTGTCGGGAAACGGGTACGAGCAGTACTTC.

The chain couples TRBV2 to TRBJ2-7; D gene uncertain. This CDR3 is built from 14 residues. V dropped 3 bases and J dropped 2 bases, with 11 bases sitting between them. Germline CDR1 reads SNHLY; CDR2 reads FYNNEI. The CDR3 DNA sequence: TGTGCCAGCAGTGAGGTCAGCGCGGCCTACGAGCAGTACTTC. The encoded protein is CASSEVSAAYEQYF. Variable domain in full (rest from reference TRBV2 and TRBJ2-7): EPEVTQTPSHQVTQMGQEVILRCVPISNHLYFYWYRQILGQKVEFLVSFYNNEISEKSEIFDDQFSVERPDGSNFTLKIRSTKLEDSAMYFCASSEVSAAYEQYFGPGTRLTVT.

The chain combines TRBV7-9 with TRBJ2-1, with D unclear. Looked up from germline, CDR1 is SEHNR and CDR2 is FQNEAQ (reference sequence). V was clipped by 1 base and J by 5 bases, with 9 bases between them. The CDR3 totals 14 residues. The CDR3 nucleotides read TGTGCCAGCAGCTTAGGCCAGGCTCACAATGAGCAGTTCTTC. It codes for CASSLGQAHNEQFF.

This chain connects TRBV18 to TRBJ2-2; possibly TRBD2 for D (5 bases). CDR3 length: 16 residues. V dropped 3 bases and J dropped 5 bases, with 16 bases sitting between them. The germline CDR1 and CDR2 sequences are KGHSH and LQKENI. CDR3 DNA: TGTGCCAGCTCACCTTCCGGGGTTGAACTTACCGGGGAGCTGTTTTTT. As protein: CASSPSGVELTGELFF. Full variable domain (missing parts from reference TRBV18 and TRBJ2-2): NAGVMQNPRHLVRRRGQEARLRCSPMKGHSHVYWYRQLPEEGLKFMVYLQKENIIDESGMPKERFSAEFPKEGPSILRIQQVVRGDSAAYFCASSPSGVELTGELFFGEGSRLTVL.

V usage is TRBV4-2 and J usage is TRBJ1-6, with TRBD1 matching over 9 bases. Germline CDR1 reads LGHNA; CDR2 reads YNFKEQ. V was clipped by 3 bases and J by 7 bases; unmatched bases: 4. The CDR3 contains 15 residues. DNA for the CDR3: TGTGCCAGCAGCCAGCCGGGACAGGGAAATTCACCCCTCCACTTT. Protein: CASSQPGQGNSPLHF.

The chain recombines TRBV18 with TRBJ2-2; 8 positions match TRBD2. There are 18 residues in the CDR3. With 0 bases clipped from V and 1 base from J, the junction kept 7 bases outside the gene matches. Looked up from germline, CDR1 is KGHSH and CDR2 is LQKENI. CDR3 amino acids: CASSPPVLAGWNTGELFF. In DNA, the CDR3 is TGTGCCAGCTCACCACCCGTCCTAGCGGGCTGGAACACCGGGGAGCTGTTTTTT.

The V call is TRBV29-1, the J call TRBJ2-7; tentatively, D is TRBD2 (5 bases). Per the germline V gene, CDR1 is SQVTM and CDR2 is ANQGSEA. The CDR3 runs to 10 residues. Trimming cost V 0 bases and J 9 bases, with 6 bases left between them. The CDR3 DNA sequence: TGCAGCGTTGAAGAGGGGAGGCAGTACTTC. Amino acids: CSVEEGRQYF.

This chain uses TRBV5-1 with TRBJ1-2; no definite D call. This CDR3 contains 14 residues. Looked up from germline, CDR1 is SGHRS and CDR2 is YFSETQ. The ends were cut back, 0 bases at V and 1 base at J, with 7 bases in the middle. CDR3 DNA sequence: TGCGCCAGCAGCTTGGCAGGAATTAACTATGGCTACACCTTC. It specifies CASSLAGINYGYTF.

Here the CDR3 reads CASSVAGYSGANVLTF. The CDR3 bases are TGTGCCAGCAGCGTGGCAGGCTACTCTGGGGCCAACGTCCTGACTTTC. V usage is TRBV9 and J usage is TRBJ2-6, with no clear D. CDR3 size: 16 residues. V dropped 2 bases and J dropped 0 bases, with 9 bases sitting between them. Germline V gene data show CDR1 as SGDLS and CDR2 as YYNGEE. The complete variable domain, with remaining parts taken from reference TRBV9 and TRBJ2-6, reads DSGVTQTPKHLITATGQRVTLRCSPRSGDLSVYWYQQSLDQGLQFLIQYYNGEERAKGNILERFSAQQFPDLHSELNLSSLELGDSALYFCASSVAGYSGANVLTFGAGSRLTVL.

This clone was seen more than once but under ten times. The chain links TRBV7-2 to TRBJ1-1; the D gene is possibly TRBD1 (6 bases). Germline assignment: CDR1 SGHTA and CDR2 FQGNSA. Between the trimmed V and J ends, which lost 6 bases and 1 base, there was a span of 18 bases. The CDR3 covers 16 residues. Written as DNA, the CDR3 is TGTGCCAGCAGACGGTGGTTTGGACAGCGGAACACTGAAGCTTTCTTT. This gives the protein CASRRWFGQRNTEAFF. Full variable domain (remainder filled in from reference TRBV7-2 and TRBJ1-1): GAGVSQSPSNKVTEKGKDVELRCDPISGHTALYWYRQSLGQGLEFLIYFQGNSAPDKSGLPSDRFSAERTGGSVSTLTIQRTQQEDSAVYLCASRRWFGQRNTEAFFGQGTRLTVV.

This chain connects TRBV30 to TRBJ2-5, with D possibly matching TRBD2 (6 bases). V was clipped by 6 bases and J by 1 base, with 24 bases between them. Per the germline V gene, CDR1 is GTSNPN and CDR2 is SVGIG (reference sequence). The CDR3 has 17 residues. As DNA, the CDR3 is TGTGCCTGCCTAAGAGGCCAGGGACTTATCTCCCAAGAGACCCAGTACTTC. Amino acids: CACLRGQGLISQETQYF.

The chain joins TRBV9 to TRBJ1-2; 10 bases agree with TRBD1. Germline V gene sequence: CDR1 SGDLS, CDR2 YYNGEE. The CDR3 sequence is 13 residues long. Trimming took 2 bases from V and 8 from J; bases not matched to a gene: 3. The CDR3 DNA is TGTGCCAGCAGCGTCGACAGGGGGCACGGCTACACCTTC. Translating it yields CASSVDRGHGYTF. The full variable domain, its missing parts supplied by reference TRBV9 and TRBJ1-2, is DSGVTQTPKHLITATGQRVTLRCSPRSGDLSVYWYQQSLDQGLQFLIQYYNGEERAKGNILERFSAQQFPDLHSELNLSSLELGDSALYFCASSVDRGHGYTFGSGTRLTVV.

This clone was observed a single time. The V and J genes are TRBV7-8 and TRBJ1-2; D gene ambiguous. This CDR3 has 15 amino acids. The V end was cut by 5 bases, the J end by 2 bases, with 15 bases between. Germline V gene lookup returns CDR1 SGHVS and CDR2 FQNEAQ. Here the CDR3 DNA reads TGTGCCAGCAGCAGAAGGGCCCAGCGGAACTATGGCTACACCTTC. Its translation is CASSRRAQRNYGYTF.